This TCR beta chain derives from a study of beta chain features in type 1 diabetes. Sequenced material consisted of expressed TCRB transcripts (all of the isolated RNA was reverse transcribed). This table comes from immunoSEQ multiplex PCR, and its TCRdb copy is limited to in-frame clones, with some not included. The sample includes approximately 90,000 clones, 30% to 35% of them seen just once. V was clipped by 5 bases and J by 10 bases; unmatched bases: 7. Germline values: CDR1 SNHLY, CDR2 FYNNEI. This CDR3 is 13 amino acids long. The chain is built from TRBV2 and TRBJ1-1; TRBD1 agrees at 10 bases. Sequenced: stem cell memory CD4+ T cells from blood. The sequence was collected from a woman aged 18-29 years in good health. Written as DNA, the CDR3 is TGTGCCAGCAGTCTGACAGGGGGCGAGAGAGCTTTCTTT. This gives the protein CASSLTGGERAFF.